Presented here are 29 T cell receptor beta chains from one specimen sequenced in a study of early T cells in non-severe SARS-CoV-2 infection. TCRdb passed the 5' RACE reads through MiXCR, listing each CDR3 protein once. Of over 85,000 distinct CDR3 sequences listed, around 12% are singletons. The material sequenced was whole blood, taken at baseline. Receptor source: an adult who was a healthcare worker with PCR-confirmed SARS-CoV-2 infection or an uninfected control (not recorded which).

CDR3: CASSFTGTYSNQPQHF. CDR3 DNA: TGTGCCAGCAGTTTTACCGGGACTTATAGCAATCAGCCCCAGCATTTT. V and J are TRBV7-2 and TRBJ1-5, with a possible D match to TRBD1 (5 bases). Per the germline V gene, CDR1 is SGHTA and CDR2 is FQGNSA. The CDR3 has 16 amino acids. Trimming cost V 6 bases and J 0 bases, with 15 bases left between them.

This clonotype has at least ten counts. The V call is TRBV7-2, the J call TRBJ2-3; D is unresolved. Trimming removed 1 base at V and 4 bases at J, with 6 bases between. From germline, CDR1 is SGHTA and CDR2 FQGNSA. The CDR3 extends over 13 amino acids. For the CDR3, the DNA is TGTGCCAGCAGCTTAGGGGCTCCAGATACGCAGTATTTT. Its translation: CASSLGAPDTQYF.

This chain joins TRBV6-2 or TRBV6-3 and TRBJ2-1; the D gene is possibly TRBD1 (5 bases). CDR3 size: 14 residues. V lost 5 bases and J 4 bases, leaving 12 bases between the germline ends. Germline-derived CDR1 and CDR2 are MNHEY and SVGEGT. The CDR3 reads CASSHWTSYNEQFF. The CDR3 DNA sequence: TGTGCCAGCAGTCACTGGACATCATACAATGAGCAGTTCTTC.

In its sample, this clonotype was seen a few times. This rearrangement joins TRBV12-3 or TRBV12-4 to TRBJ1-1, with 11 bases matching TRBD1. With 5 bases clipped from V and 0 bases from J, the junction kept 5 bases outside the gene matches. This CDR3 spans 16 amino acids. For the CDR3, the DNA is TGTGCCAGCAGTCCGGGACAGGGGGTTTTGAACACTGAAGCTTTCTTT. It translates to CASSPGQGVLNTEAFF.

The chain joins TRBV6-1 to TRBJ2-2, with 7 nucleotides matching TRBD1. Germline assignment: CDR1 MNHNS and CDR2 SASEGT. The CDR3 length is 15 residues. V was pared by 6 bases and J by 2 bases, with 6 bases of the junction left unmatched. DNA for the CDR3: TGTGCCAGCAGCAAAGGGACAGTTAACACCGGGGAGCTGTTTTTT. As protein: CASSKGTVNTGELFF.

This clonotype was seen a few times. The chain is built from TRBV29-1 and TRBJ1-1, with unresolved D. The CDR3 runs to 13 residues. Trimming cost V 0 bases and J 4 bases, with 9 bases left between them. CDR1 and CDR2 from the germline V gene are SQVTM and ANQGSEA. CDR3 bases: TGCAGCGTTGAAGACAGTGTCCGCACTGAAGCTTTCTTT. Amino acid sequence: CSVEDSVRTEAFF.

CDR3 protein: CASSPGGSYGYTF. The CDR3, as DNA: TGTGCCAGCAGCCCAGGGGGGAGCTATGGCTACACCTTC. The V gene is TRBV12-3 or TRBV12-4, the J gene TRBJ1-2; 7 positions agree with TRBD1. CDR3 size: 13 residues. The V segment lost 6 bases and the J segment 4 bases; nucleotides outside the gene matches: 5.

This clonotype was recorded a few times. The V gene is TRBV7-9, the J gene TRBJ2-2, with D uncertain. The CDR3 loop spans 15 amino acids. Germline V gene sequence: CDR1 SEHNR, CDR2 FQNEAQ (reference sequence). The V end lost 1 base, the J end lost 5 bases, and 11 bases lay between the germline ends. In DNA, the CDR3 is TGTGCCAGCAGCTTAGTCTCAAATCCGACCGGGGAGCTGTTTTTT. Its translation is CASSLVSNPTGELFF.

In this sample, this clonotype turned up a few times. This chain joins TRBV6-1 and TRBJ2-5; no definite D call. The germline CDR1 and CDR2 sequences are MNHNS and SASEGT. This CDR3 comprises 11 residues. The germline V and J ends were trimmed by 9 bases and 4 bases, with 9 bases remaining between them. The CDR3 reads CASFFGETQYF. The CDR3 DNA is TGTGCCAGTTTTTTCGGAGAGACCCAGTACTTC.

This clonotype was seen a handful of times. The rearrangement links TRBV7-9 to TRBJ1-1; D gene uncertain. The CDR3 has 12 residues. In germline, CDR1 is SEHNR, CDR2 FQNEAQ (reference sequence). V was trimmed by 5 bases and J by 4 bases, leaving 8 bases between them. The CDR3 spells CASSPSSTEAFF. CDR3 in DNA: TGTGCCAGCAGCCCCTCGAGCACTGAAGCTTTCTTT. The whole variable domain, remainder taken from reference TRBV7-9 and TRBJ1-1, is DTGVSQNPRHKITKRGQNVTFRCDPISEHNRLYWYRQTLGQGPEFLTYFQNEAQLEKSRLLSDRFSAERPKGSFSTLEIQRTEQGDSAMYLCASSPSSTEAFFGQGTRLTVV.

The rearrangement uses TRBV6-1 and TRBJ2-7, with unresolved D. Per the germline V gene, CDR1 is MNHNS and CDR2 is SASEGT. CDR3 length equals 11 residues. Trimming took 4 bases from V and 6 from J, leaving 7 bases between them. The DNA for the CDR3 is TGTGCCAGCAGTGGTACTGGCGAGCAGTACTTC. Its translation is CASSGTGEQYF.

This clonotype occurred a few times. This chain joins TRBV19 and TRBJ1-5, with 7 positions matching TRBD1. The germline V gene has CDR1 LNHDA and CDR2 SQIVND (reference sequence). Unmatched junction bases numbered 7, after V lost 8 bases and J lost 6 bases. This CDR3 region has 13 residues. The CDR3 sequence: CASHDRETQPQHF. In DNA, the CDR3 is TGTGCCAGTCACGACAGGGAAACTCAGCCCCAGCATTTT.

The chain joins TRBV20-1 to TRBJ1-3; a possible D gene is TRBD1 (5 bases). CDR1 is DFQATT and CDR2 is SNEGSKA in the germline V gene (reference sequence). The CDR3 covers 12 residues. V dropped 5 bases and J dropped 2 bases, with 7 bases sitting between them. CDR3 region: CSASGPGNTIYF. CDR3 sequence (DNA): TGCAGTGCTTCAGGGCCTGGAAACACCATATATTTT.

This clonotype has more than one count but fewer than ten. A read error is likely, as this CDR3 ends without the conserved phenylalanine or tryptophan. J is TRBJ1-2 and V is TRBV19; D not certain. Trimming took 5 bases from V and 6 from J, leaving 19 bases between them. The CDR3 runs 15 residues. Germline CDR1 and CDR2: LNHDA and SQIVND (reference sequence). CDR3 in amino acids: CASSPRGRRMDGYTL. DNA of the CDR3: TGTGCCAGTAGTCCTCGCGGAAGGCGCATGGATGGCTACACCTTA.

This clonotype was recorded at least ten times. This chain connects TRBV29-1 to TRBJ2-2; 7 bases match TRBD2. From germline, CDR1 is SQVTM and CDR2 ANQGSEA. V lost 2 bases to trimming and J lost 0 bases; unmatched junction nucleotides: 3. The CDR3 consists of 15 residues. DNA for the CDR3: TGCAGCGTTGAAAGGACTAGACCGAACACCGGGGAGCTGTTTTTT. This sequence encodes CSVERTRPNTGELFF.

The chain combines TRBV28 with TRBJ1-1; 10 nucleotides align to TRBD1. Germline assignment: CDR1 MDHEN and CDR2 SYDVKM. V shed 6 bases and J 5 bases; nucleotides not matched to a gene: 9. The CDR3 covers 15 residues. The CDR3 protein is CASRSDRGLGTEAFF. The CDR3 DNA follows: TGTGCCAGCAGATCAGACAGGGGGCTAGGGACTGAAGCTTTCTTT. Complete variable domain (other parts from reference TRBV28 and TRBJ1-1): DVKVTQSSRYLVKRTGEKVFLECVQDMDHENMFWYRQDPGLGLRLIYFSYDVKMKEKGDIPEGYSVSREKKERFSLILESASTNQTSMYLCASRSDRGLGTEAFFGQGTRLTVV.

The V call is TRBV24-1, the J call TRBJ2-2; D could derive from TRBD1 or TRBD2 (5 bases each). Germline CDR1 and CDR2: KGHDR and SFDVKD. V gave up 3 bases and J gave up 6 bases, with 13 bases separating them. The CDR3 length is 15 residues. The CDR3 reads CATSDPRDLAGELFF. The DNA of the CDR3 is TGTGCCACCAGTGATCCCCGGGACCTTGCCGGGGAGCTGTTTTTT.

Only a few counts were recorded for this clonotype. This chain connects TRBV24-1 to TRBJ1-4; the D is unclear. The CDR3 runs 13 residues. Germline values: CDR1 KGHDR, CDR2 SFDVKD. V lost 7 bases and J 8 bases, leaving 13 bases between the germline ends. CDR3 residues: CATSHGPLEKLFF. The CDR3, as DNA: TGTGCCACCAGCCACGGACCCCTCGAAAAACTGTTTTTT.

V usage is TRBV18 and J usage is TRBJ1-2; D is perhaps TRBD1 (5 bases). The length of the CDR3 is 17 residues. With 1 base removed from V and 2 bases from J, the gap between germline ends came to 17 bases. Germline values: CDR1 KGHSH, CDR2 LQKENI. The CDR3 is CASSPQDSGVLNYGYTF. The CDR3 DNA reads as TGTGCCAGCTCACCACAAGACAGCGGAGTCCTAAACTATGGCTACACCTTC.

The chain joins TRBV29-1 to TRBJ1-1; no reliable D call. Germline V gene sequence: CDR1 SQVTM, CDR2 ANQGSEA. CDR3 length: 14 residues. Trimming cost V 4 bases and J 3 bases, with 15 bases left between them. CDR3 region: CSVVIPSKDTEAFF. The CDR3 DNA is TGCAGCGTTGTCATCCCCTCGAAGGACACTGAAGCTTTCTTT.

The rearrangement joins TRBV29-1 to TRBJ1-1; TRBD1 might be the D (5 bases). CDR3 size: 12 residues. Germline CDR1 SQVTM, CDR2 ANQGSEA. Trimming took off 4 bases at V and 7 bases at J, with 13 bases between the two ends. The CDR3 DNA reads TGCAGCGTTGGTTCCGAGCAGGGTGAAGCTTTCTTT. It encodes CSVGSEQGEAFF.

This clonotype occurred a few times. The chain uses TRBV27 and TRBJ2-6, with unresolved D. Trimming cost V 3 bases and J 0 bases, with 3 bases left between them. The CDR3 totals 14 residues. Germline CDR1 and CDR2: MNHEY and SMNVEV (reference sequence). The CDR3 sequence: CASSFRSGANVLTF. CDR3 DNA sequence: TGTGCCAGCAGTTTCCGCTCTGGGGCCAACGTCCTGACTTTC.

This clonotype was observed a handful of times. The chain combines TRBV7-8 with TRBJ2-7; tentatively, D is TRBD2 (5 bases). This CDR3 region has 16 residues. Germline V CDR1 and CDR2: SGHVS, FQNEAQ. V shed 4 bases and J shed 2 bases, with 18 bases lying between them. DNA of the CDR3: TGTGCCAGCAGCTCCACAGCGGAGAGGCGGCCCTACGAGCAGTACTTC. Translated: CASSSTAERRPYEQYF.

CDR3 nucleotides: TGCAGCGTTGAACAGAACTATGGCTACACCTTC. It encodes CSVEQNYGYTF. The chain links TRBV29-1 to TRBJ1-2, with D unresolved. Germline CDR1 reads SQVTM; CDR2 reads ANQGSEA. Trimming removed 2 bases from V and 2 bases from J, with 3 bases in between. The CDR3 is made up of 11 amino acids.

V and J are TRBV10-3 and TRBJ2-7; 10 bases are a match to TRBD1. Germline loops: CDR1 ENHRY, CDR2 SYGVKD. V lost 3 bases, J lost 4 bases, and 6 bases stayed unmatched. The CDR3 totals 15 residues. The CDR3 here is CAISDGDRGRYEQYF. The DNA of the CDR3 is TGTGCCATCAGTGATGGGGACAGGGGCCGATACGAGCAGTACTTC.

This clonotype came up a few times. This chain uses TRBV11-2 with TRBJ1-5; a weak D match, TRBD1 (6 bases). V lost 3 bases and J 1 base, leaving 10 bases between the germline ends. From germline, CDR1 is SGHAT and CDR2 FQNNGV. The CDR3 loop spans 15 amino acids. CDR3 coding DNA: TGTGCCAGCAGCTTGGACGGGGGCAGCAATCAGCCCCAGCATTTT. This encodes CASSLDGGSNQPQHF.

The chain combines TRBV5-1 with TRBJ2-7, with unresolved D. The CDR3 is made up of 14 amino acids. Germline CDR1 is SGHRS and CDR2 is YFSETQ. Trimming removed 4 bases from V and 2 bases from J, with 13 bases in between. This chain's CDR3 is CASSDLLETYEQYF. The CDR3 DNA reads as TGCGCCAGCAGCGACCTTCTAGAGACCTACGAGCAGTACTTC.

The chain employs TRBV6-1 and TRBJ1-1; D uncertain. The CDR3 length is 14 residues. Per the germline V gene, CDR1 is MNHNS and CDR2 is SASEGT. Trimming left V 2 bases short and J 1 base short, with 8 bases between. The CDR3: CASSEIGGNTEAFF. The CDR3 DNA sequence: TGTGCCAGCAGTGAAATAGGCGGGAACACTGAAGCTTTCTTT.

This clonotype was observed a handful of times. CDR3 in DNA: TGCTCACTCGGGGGCGCAGACACTGAAGCTTTCTTT. Protein product: CSLGGADTEAFF. V usage is TRBV20-1 and J usage is TRBJ1-1, with a tentative D call TRBD1 (6 bases). In germline, CDR1 is DFQATT, CDR2 SNEGSKA (reference sequence). CDR3 length: 12 residues.